These 2 T cell receptor beta chains came from one sample sequenced in a study of T cell clusters in autoimmune cytopenias. TRB was amplified by touch-down multiplex PCR, primer pools A and B combined. One entry per CDR3 protein, without DNA, is what TCRdb gives after re-calling the multiplex PCR reads. This sample's table has about 7,500 distinct CDR3 sequences. Some 38,000 genome equivalents of blood DNA were amplified for TRB. The sample was also linked to a second study, of T cell repertoires in aging, cancer and after chemotherapy.

The sequenced sample was peripheral blood. The receptor set was obtained from a human donor with an autoimmune cytopenia or autoimmune hepatitis (not recorded which).

The chain recombines TRBV20-1 with TRBJ2-7; there is no DNA to check the TCRdb D call of TRBD2. The CDR3 runs 18 residues. Looked up from germline, CDR1 is DFQATT and CDR2 is SNEGSKA (reference sequence). The CDR3 sequence: CSARDPTSGRAQGYEQYF.

By frequency, this clonotype registers medium-sized (0.01 to 0.1%). The gene calls are TRBV7-9 and TRBJ1-1. This CDR3 region has 11 residues. In germline, CDR1 is SEHNR, CDR2 FQNEAQ (reference sequence). CDR3: CASITYTEAFF.